This TCR beta chain was documented in a study of T cells in Graves' hyperthyroidism and ophthalmopathy. This CDR3 region has 21 residues. Between the trimmed V and J ends, which lost 1 base and 7 bases, there was a span of 32 bases. The germline V gene encodes CDR1 SGDLS and CDR2 YYNGEE. Researchers amplified the TCR beta CDR3 regions from RNA transcripts. Using the HTBI primer set, a first-round RT-PCR was run on the TCR CDR3. MiXCR, run by TCRdb on the multiplex PCR reads, gives a single entry per CDR3 protein. Of about 580,000 distinct CDR3 sequences listed, roughly 50% were seen once; the top ten hold more than 7%. Not enrolled were patients with uncontrolled infection, other autoimmune disease, pregnancy or lactation. Clinicians diagnosed patients from clinical symptoms, serum thyroxine and TRAb, thyroid ultrasound and orbital computed tomography. In the case of this clonotype: No antigen is known for it.

Findings and limits, study-wide: The model foresaw ophthalmopathy a median roughly 6 months prior to onset. Stable hyperthyroidism was told apart from ophthalmopathy by a model built on 13 V-J features.

The sample was peripheral blood or thyroid tissue (not recorded which). This receptor was identified in a woman between 18 and 30 years old with Graves' hyperthyroidism. V gene TRBV9 combines with J gene TRBJ2-2; D is possibly TRBD2 (6 bases). The CDR3 here is CASSVLSREFGEPSHLGELFF. DNA of the CDR3: TGTGCCAGCAGCGTACTTAGTCGGGAGTTCGGGGAGCCGTCCCATCTCGGGGAGCTGTTTTTT.